This T cell receptor beta chain was captured in a study of T-cell memory formation after mild COVID-19 (dated by TCRdb to the early 2020s). Regarding the research as a whole: Most TCR sequence clusters were specific to one of the two donors. Longitudinal TCRalpha and TCRbeta repertoire sequencing tracked T-cell clones expanding and contracting after mild COVID-19 in two donors. Two young, previously healthy adult volunteers made up the cohort, one male and one female.

The research as a whole found: Some responding clones were found in pre-infection memory, which suggests that pre-existing cross-reactive memory T cells took part in the SARS-CoV-2 response. Only a couple of mild cases were covered in the study, and larger cohorts including severe cases with pre-infection samples were considered necessary. Clones contracting from day 15 to 85 had balanced CD4/CD8 phenotypes, while a second wave expanding from day 15 to 37 was biased towards CD4+. Contracting CD4+ clones turned up mainly in the CM and EM memory subsets, whereas EMRA was where CD8+ clones were enriched. SARS-CoV-2 specificity of the second-wave clones peaking on day 37 was not confirmed.

Sequencing was carried out with an Illumina NovaSeq 6000. TCRalpha and TCRbeta cDNA libraries were constructed by 5'RACE with constant-segment primers, with sample barcodes and unique molecular identifiers being introduced. RNA was extracted from every sample with Trizol reagent. Libraries were amplified in two PCR steps, with a second sample barcode and Illumina TruSeq adapters added in the second step. Sequencing of the libraries was done on an Illumina NovaSeq, producing 2 x 150 bp paired-end reads. Concerning the study's data processing: Demultiplexing of reads and collapsing into UMI-guided consensus sequences were performed with migec v1.2.7. Using mixcr v2.1.11, UMI consensuses were aligned to TRA and TRB V and J templates and then assembled into clonotypes. A clonotype was counted as expanded or contracted only when both edgeR and NoisET called the clonotype significant, with the noise models trained on biological replicates. For edgeR calls, the thresholds were a false discovery rate-adjusted p below 0.01 and a log2 fold-change of 1. As an exploratory analysis of dynamics, PCA with hierarchical clustering was applied to max-normalized trajectories of the 1000 most abundant clonotypes. Separately sequenced CD4+ and CD8+ repertoires were used to assign a CD4 or CD8 phenotype to each responding clone. TCRdb handled the public reads itself, with Q25 trimming in fastp and clone calling in MiXCR, and kept productive beta chains. Every CDR3 protein is listed once, alongside the most common genes and DNA of its rows. The authors' filters were not applied to this entry. The sample includes about 110,000 distinct CDR3 sequences, with 15% to 20% observed a single time. The ten largest clones represent over 4.5% of the sample.

Ficoll-Paque density gradient centrifugation was the method used to isolate PBMCs. This clonotype was detected once. The specificity of this receptor is unknown. No clone much larger than this one lies a single base away; base qualities are absent. The germline V and J ends show losses of 7 bases and 0 bases respectively, and no gene match explains 7 bases of the junction. The CDR3 runs 15 residues from the cysteine to the phenylalanine. Only the CDR3 part of the read is kept: 45 bases, read in frame from the first base. CDR1 and CDR2 were assigned from the germline V gene (reference sequence) as LNHDA and SQIVND.

The rearrangement combines TRBV19 with TRBJ1-1; TRBD1 agrees with 8 junctional bases. What was sequenced was PBMCs or a T cell subset sorted from them (not recorded which). The sequence came from a man aged 18 to 30 who had mild COVID-19 (a few samples of this study predate the infection). The sample titles of this study are shuffled in the database, so cell type and time point are left out; the donor was told from shared clones. The CDR3 has the sequence CASTPQGAMNTEAFF. The DNA is as follows: TGTGCCAGTACCCCGCAGGGGGCAATGAACACTGAAGCTTTCTTT. Supplemented by the reference TRBV19 and TRBJ1-1 proteins around the CDR3, the complete variable domain is DGGITQSPKYLFRKEGQNVTLSCEQNLNHDAMYWYRQDPGQGLRLIYYSQIVNDFQKGDIAEGYSVSREKKESFPLTVTSAQKNPTAFYLCASTPQGAMNTEAFFGQGTRLTVV.